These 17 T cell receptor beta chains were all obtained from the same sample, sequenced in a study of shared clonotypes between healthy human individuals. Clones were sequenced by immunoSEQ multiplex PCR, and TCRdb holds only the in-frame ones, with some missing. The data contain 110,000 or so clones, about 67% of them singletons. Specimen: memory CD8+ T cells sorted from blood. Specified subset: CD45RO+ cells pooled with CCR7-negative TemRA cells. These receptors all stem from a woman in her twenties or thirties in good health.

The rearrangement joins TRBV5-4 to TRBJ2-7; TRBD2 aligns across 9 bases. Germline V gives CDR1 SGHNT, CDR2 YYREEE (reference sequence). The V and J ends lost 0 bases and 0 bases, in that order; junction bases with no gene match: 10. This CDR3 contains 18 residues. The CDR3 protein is CASSLVGLAGTSSYEQYF. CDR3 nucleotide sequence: TGTGCCAGCAGCTTGGTAGGCCTAGCGGGAACAAGCTCCTACGAGCAGTACTTC.

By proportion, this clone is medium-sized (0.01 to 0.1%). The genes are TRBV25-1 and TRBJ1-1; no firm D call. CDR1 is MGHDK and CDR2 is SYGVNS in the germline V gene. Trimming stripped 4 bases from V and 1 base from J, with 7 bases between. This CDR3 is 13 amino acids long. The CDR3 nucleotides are TGTGCCAGCAGTGTGACGGAGAACACTGAAGCTTTCTTT. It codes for CASSVTENTEAFF.

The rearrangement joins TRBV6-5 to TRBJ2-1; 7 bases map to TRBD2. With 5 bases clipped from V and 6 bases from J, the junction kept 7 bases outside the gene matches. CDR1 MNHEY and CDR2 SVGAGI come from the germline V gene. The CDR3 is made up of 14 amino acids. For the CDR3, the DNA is TGTGCCAGCAGTACTGGGGGGGGGTTCAATGAGCAGTTCTTC. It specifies CASSTGGGFNEQFF.

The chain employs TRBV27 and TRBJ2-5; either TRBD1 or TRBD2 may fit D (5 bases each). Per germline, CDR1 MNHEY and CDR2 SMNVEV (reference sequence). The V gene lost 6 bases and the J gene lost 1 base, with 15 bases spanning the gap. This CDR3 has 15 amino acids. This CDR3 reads CASRDTGAAQETQYF. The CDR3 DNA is TGTGCCAGCAGAGACACCGGGGCAGCCCAAGAGACCCAGTACTTC.

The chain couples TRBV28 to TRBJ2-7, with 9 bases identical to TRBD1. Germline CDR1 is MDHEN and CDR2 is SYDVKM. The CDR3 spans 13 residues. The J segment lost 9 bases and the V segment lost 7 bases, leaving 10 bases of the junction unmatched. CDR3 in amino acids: CASTHRDRDPQYF. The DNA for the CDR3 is TGTGCCAGCACCCACCGGGACAGGGATCCGCAGTACTTC. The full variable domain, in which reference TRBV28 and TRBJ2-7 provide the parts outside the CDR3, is DVKVTQSSRYLVKRTGEKVFLECVQDMDHENMFWYRQDPGLGLRLIYFSYDVKMKEKGDIPEGYSVSREKKERFSLILESASTNQTSMYLCASTHRDRDPQYFGPGTRLTVT.

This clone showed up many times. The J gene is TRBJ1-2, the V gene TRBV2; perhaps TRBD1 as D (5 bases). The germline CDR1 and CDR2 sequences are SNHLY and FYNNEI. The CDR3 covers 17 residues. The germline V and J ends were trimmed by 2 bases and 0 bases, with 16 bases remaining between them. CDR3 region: CASSEPTDYPSNYGYTF. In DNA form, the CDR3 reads TGTGCCAGCAGTGAACCGACAGATTACCCGTCTAACTATGGCTACACCTTC.

CDR3 in DNA: TGTGCCAGCAGTTTATACTCGGGACTAGCGGGAGGGCCGGGTGAGACCCAGTACTTC. It yields the protein CASSLYSGLAGGPGETQYF. This rearrangement joins TRBV28 to TRBJ2-5, with 16 bases identical to TRBD2. Looked up from germline, CDR1 is MDHEN and CDR2 is SYDVKM. J was trimmed by 5 bases and V by 1 base; bases with no gene match: 10. This CDR3 contains 19 residues.

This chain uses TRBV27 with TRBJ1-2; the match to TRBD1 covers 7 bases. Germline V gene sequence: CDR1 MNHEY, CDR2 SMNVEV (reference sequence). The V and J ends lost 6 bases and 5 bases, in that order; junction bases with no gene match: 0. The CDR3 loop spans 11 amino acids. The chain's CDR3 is CASRTGYGYTF. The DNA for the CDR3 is TGTGCCAGCAGGACAGGGTATGGCTACACCTTC.

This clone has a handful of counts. The CDR3 reads CASTNGPGDTQYF. DNA of the CDR3: TGTGCCAGCACCAATGGTCCCGGCGATACGCAGTATTTT. This chain links TRBV25-1 with TRBJ2-3, with no clear D. The CDR3 has 13 residues. V was trimmed by 7 bases and J by 6 bases, leaving 14 bases between them. Germline CDR1 reads MGHDK; CDR2 reads SYGVNS. Together with reference TRBV25-1 and TRBJ2-3, the CDR3 gives the full variable domain: EADIYQTPRYLVIGTGKKITLECSQTMGHDKMYWYQQDPGMELHLIHYSYGVNSTEKGDLSSESTVSRIRTEHFPLTLESARPSHTSQYLCASTNGPGDTQYFGPGTRLTVL.

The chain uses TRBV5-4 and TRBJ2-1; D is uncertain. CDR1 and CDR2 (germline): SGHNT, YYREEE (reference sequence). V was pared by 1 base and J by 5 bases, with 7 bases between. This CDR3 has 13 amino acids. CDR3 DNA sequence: TGTGCCAGCAGCTTGAGCAGGCACAATGAGCAGTTCTTC. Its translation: CASSLSRHNEQFF.

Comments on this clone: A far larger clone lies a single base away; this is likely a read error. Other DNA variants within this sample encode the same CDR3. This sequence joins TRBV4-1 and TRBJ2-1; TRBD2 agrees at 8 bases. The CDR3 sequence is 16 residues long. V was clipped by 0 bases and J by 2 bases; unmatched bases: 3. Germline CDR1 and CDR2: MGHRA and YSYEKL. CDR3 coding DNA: TGCGCCAGCAGCCAAGATGCAGCGGGAGCCTACAATGAGCAGTTCTTC. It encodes CASSQDAAGAYNEQFF.

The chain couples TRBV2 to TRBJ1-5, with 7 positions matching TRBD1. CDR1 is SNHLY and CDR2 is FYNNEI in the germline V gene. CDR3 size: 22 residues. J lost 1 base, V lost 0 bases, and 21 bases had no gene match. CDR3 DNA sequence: TGTGCCAGCAGTGAAGCGAGGGGGCGCTTAGTTTCACCGCCGTTGAGCAATCAGCCCCAGCATTTT. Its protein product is CASSEARGRLVSPPLSNQPQHF.

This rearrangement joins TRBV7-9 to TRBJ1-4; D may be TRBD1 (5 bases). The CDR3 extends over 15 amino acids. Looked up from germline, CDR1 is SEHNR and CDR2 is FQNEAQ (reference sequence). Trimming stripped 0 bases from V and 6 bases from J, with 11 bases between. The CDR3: CASSLAAGTDEKLFF. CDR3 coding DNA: TGTGCCAGCAGCTTAGCGGCAGGGACGGATGAAAAACTGTTTTTT.

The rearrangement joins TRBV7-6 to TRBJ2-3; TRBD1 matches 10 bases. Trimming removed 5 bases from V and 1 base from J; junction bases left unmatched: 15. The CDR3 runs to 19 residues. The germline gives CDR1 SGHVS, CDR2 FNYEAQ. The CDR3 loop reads CASSLRDRGAREGTDTQYF. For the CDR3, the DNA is TGTGCCAGCAGCCTCCGGGACAGGGGTGCGCGGGAGGGCACAGATACGCAGTATTTT.

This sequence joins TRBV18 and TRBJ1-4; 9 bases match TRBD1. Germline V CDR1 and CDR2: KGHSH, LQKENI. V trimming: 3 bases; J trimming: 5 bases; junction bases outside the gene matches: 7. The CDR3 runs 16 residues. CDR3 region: CASSPRRQGENEKLFF. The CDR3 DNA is TGTGCCAGCTCACCTCGAAGACAGGGGGAGAATGAAAAACTGTTTTTT.

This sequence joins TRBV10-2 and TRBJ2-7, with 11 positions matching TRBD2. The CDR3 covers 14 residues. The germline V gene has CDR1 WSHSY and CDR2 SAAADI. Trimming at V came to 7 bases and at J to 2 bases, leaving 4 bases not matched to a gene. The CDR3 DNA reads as TGCGCCAGCAATAGACTAGCGGGGCCCTACGAGCAGTACTTC. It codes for CASNRLAGPYEQYF.

The CDR3 spells CASSFPGGTNIQYF. The CDR3 DNA is TGTGCCAGCAGTTTCCCTGGGGGTACCAACATTCAGTACTTC. This chain connects TRBV28 to TRBJ2-4; the D gene could be TRBD1 or TRBD2 (5 bases each). The ends were cut back, 3 bases at V and 7 bases at J, with 13 bases in the middle. The CDR3 extends over 14 amino acids. Germline V gene data show CDR1 as MDHEN and CDR2 as SYDVKM.